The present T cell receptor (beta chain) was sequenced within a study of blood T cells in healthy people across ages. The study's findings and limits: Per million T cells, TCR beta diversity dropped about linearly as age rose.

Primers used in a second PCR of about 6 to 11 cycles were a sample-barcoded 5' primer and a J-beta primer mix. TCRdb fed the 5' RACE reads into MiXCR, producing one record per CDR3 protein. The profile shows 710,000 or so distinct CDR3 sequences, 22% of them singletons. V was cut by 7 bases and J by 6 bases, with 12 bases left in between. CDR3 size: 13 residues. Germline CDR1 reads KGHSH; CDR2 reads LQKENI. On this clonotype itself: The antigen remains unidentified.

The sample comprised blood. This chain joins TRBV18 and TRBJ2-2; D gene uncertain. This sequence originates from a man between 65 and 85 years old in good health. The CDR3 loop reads CASFTLDPGELFF. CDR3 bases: TGTGCCAGCTTTACGCTAGATCCCGGGGAGCTGTTTTTT.